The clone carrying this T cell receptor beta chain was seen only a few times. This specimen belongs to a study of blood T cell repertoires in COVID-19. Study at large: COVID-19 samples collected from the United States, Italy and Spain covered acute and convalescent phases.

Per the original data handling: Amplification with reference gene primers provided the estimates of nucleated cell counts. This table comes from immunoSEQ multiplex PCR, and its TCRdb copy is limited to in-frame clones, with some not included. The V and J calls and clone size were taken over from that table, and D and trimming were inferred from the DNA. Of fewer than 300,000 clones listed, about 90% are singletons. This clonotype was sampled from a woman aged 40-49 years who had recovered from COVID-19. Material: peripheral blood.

CDR3 DNA sequence: TGTGCCAGCAGCTTAGACCGGACAGGGGGTGAAGCTTTCTTT. Translation: CASSLDRTGGEAFF. The V call is TRBV7-9, the J call TRBJ1-1; 10 nucleotides match TRBD1. CDR1 and CDR2 from the germline V gene are SEHNR and FQNEAQ (reference sequence). The CDR3 spans 14 residues. V lost 1 base, J lost 7 bases, and 3 bases stayed unmatched.